The 6 T cell receptor beta chains below were found in one sample sequenced in a study of T cell repertoires in cytomegalovirus infection. MiXCR, applied by TCRdb to the reads, yields one record per CDR3 protein. The sample consists of 210,000 or so distinct CDR3 sequences, around 6.6% of them appearing once. Specimen: PBMCs. The receptor source for this set is a human donor in good health (CMV status not recorded). Some clones in this sample may be carry-over from other donors' samples.

Many counts were recorded for this clonotype. The chain combines TRBV7-2 with TRBJ1-2; D may be TRBD1 (6 bases). Trimming removed 5 bases from V and 6 bases from J, with 19 bases in between. Germline V lookup: CDR1 SGHTA, CDR2 FQGNSA. The CDR3 runs 15 residues. The CDR3 reads CASSAFRGGGNGYTF. CDR3 DNA: TGTGCCAGCAGCGCCTTTCGGGGAGGGGGTAATGGCTACACCTTC.

This clonotype showed up many times. The chain recombines TRBV6-2 or TRBV6-3 with TRBJ2-7; 9 positions agree with TRBD2. Germline V gives CDR1 MNHEY, CDR2 SVGEGT. The CDR3 sequence is 13 residues long. The CDR3 loop reads CGDLSGGPYEQYF. The CDR3 region has the DNA TGTGGAGATCTCAGCGGGGGGCCCTACGAGCAGTACTTC.

There are many counts of this clonotype. V and J are TRBV7-2 and TRBJ1-5; 7 nucleotides align to TRBD1. CDR1 is SGHTA, CDR2 FQGNSA, per germline. Losses at the gene ends were 2 bases for V and 3 bases for J; bases not matched to a gene: 4. The CDR3 covers 15 residues. For the CDR3, the DNA is TGTGCCAGCAGCTTAATTGGACAGGTCAATCAGCCCCAGCATTTT. This encodes CASSLIGQVNQPQHF.

A remark on this clonotype: One junction end does not reproduce the germline sequence, and a read error may be involved. The V gene is TRBV7-2, the J gene TRBJ1-1; D possibly corresponds to TRBD1 (5 bases). The CDR3 contains 16 residues. Per germline, CDR1 SGHTA and CDR2 FQGNSA. The CDR3 region has the DNA TGTGCCAGCAGCTTAGAAGGGGTCGCGTACGGCACTGGAGCTTTCTTT. This encodes CASSLEGVAYGTGAFF.

This clonotype showed up many times. The rearrangement links TRBV7-2 to TRBJ1-5, with 8 bases that match TRBD1. CDR3 length: 14 amino acids. Germline CDR1 SGHTA, CDR2 FQGNSA. Trimming at V came to 5 bases and at J to 4 bases, leaving 4 bases not matched to a gene. The CDR3 spells CASSVTGGNQPQHF. CDR3 nucleotide sequence: TGTGCCAGCAGCGTTACAGGGGGTAATCAGCCCCAGCATTTT.

This clonotype was detected many times. The chain recombines TRBV19 with TRBJ2-7; a weak D match, TRBD2 (6 bases). This CDR3 spans 13 amino acids. V was clipped by 4 bases and J by 7 bases, with 14 bases between them. Germline-derived CDR1 and CDR2 are LNHDA and SQIVND (reference sequence). The CDR3 sequence: CASSKISGGEQYF. The CDR3 nucleotides read TGTGCCAGTAGTAAGATTTCCGGAGGGGAGCAGTACTTC.